This TCR beta chain was sequenced during a study of blood T cells in healthy people across ages. Findings of the study overall: Estimates of diversity drawn from one million T cells were considered underestimates.

Peripheral blood samples of 7.5 to 10 milliliters were drawn from each donor. Researchers report isolating at least 6 million PBMCs per sample. RNA extraction gave at least 6 micrograms of total RNA per sample. The CDR3 contains 13 residues. The V end was cut by 5 bases, the J end by 5 bases, with 12 bases between. The germline gives CDR1 MNHNS, CDR2 SASEGT. A second roughly 7 to 12 cycle PCR used barcoded and J-beta primers. TCRdb re-called the 5' RACE reads through MiXCR, storing one row per CDR3 protein. The sample records about 580,000 distinct CDR3 sequences, around 48% being singletons. In regard to this clonotype: Its cognate antigen is unknown.

The sample consisted of blood. This clonotype originated in an elderly man in good health. The chain combines TRBV6-1 with TRBJ2-5, with D tentatively TRBD2 (5 bases). As DNA, the CDR3 is TGTGCCAGCAGTCCACCGGGGTACGAGACCCAGTACTTC. It encodes CASSPPGYETQYF.